This entry lists 30 T cell receptor gamma chains sequenced from one sample in a study of human gamma delta and Vdelta1 T cells. TCRdb re-identified clones in the PCR reads via CATT. This sample has some 2,800 gamma-chain clones, with around 4.9% found just once. Sample: naive CD27+ Vdelta1 gamma-delta T cells from blood. All receptors derive from a human donor in good health.

This clone counts as large. V is TRGV5 and J is TRGJ1 or TRGJ2. J gave up 3 bases and V 6 bases, and 2 bases lay outside the gene matches. The CDR3 has 11 amino acids. CDR1 and CDR2 from the germline V gene are VINAFY and YDVSNSKD. CDR3 in amino acids: CATWSYYKKLF. CDR3 bases: TGTGCCACCTGGTCTTATTATAAGAAACTCTTT.

This clone was found a few times. This may be a read error, as it is one base from a much larger clone. This chain uses TRGV3 with TRGJ1 or TRGJ2. CDR3 length: 15 amino acids. Germline V gives CDR1 VTNTFY, CDR2 YDVSTARD (reference sequence). This CDR3 is CAAWDKARPGYKKLF. DNA of the CDR3: TGTGCCGCCTGGGACAAGGCGCGCCCGGGTTATAAGAAACTCTTT.

To note about this clone: The protein TCRdb lists belongs to a much larger clone and differs from this DNA's translation at residue 6, which points to a read error; the protein shown is made from the DNA. This chain uses TRGV3 with TRGJ1 or TRGJ2. CDR3 size: 11 residues. Trimming took 3 bases from V and 9 from J; bases not matched to a gene: 5. Germline values: CDR1 VTNTFY, CDR2 YDVSTARD (reference sequence). This CDR3 reads CATWDPLKKLF. The CDR3, as DNA: TGTGCCACCTGGGACCCACTTAAGAAACTCTTT.

Of note for this clone: This DNA's translation differs at residue 4 from TCRdb's protein, which comes from a much larger clone; a read error is likely, and the protein shown is translated from the DNA. The chain carries TRGV2 and TRGJ1 or TRGJ2. The germline V gene encodes CDR1 EGSNGY and CDR2 YDSYNSKV. This CDR3 spans 14 amino acids. CDR3 loop: CATRDGRNYYKKLF. CDR3 nucleotides: TGTGCCACCCGGGACGGCCGGAATTATTATAAGAAACTCTTT.

The V and J genes are TRGV2 and TRGJ1 or TRGJ2. V lost 0 bases, J lost 1 base, and 6 bases stayed unmatched. The germline CDR1 and CDR2 sequences are EGSNGY and YDSYNSKV. This CDR3 region has 15 residues. The CDR3 protein is CATWDGPPNYYKKLF. The CDR3 coding sequence is TGTGCCACCTGGGACGGGCCCCCTAATTATTATAAGAAACTCTTT.

The chain uses TRGV5 and TRGJ1 or TRGJ2. Assignment of the J gene here rests on matching the DNA to germline, because TCRdb gives none. With V trimmed by 0 bases and J by 12 bases, 8 bases remained unmatched. CDR1 is VINAFY and CDR2 is YDVSNSKD in the germline V gene. The CDR3 loop spans 12 amino acids. As DNA, the CDR3 is TGTGCCACCTGGGACAGGCGATTGGTGAAACTCTTT. The encoded protein is CATWDRRLVKLF.

This clone has just a few counts. A much larger clone sits a single nucleotide away, making a read error possible. V is TRGV9 and J is TRGJP. Germline V CDR1 and CDR2: GITISATS, ISYDGTV (reference sequence). The CDR3 is 15 amino acids. CDR3 region: CALWVPGLGKKNKVF. CDR3 sequence (DNA): TGTGCCTTGTGGGTCCCCGGGTTGGGCAAAAAAAACAAGGTATTT.

The V gene reported is TRGV9; the J gene is uncalled. Germline V gene sequence: CDR1 GITISATS, CDR2 ISYDGTV (reference sequence). This CDR3 has 11 residues. CDR3 coding DNA: TGTGCCGGGTGGGAGACTACAAAGAAACTATTT. It translates to CAGWETTKKLF.

This clone was detected only a few times. The protein in this entry is translated from the DNA; at residue 9 it differs from the protein listed in TCRdb. The chain uses TRGV9 and TRGJ1 or TRGJ2. CDR1 and CDR2 from the germline V gene are GITISATS and ISYDGTV (reference sequence). CDR3 size: 11 residues. The CDR3 nucleotides are TGTGCCTTGTGGGAGCTTTATAAGGAACTCTTT. It encodes CALWELYKELF.

Sample share makes this clone medium-sized (0.01 to 0.1%). At the DNA level, this CDR3 is encoded by other sequences in the same sample as well. The V gene is TRGV5, the J gene TRGJ1 or TRGJ2. This CDR3 region has 14 residues. Unmatched junction bases numbered 9, after V lost 0 bases and J lost 7 bases. CDR1 is VINAFY, CDR2 YDVSNSKD, per germline. CDR3 sequence: CATWDRPGRYKKLF. For the CDR3, the DNA is TGTGCCACCTGGGACAGGCCGGGTAGGTATAAGAAACTCTTT.

Comment on this clone: This DNA's translation and the protein TCRdb lists, from a much larger clone, do not match at residue 2, likely due to a read error; the protein shown is translated from the DNA. The genes are TRGV2 and TRGJ1 or TRGJ2. The germline CDR1 and CDR2 sequences are EGSNGY and YDSYNSKV. The CDR3 is 11 amino acids. The CDR3 DNA sequence: TGTACCACCTGGGACGGTCTGAGGAAACTCTTT. As protein: CTTWDGLRKLF.

This clone was detected a few times. A much larger clone is a single base away; this may be a read error. Distinct nucleotide sequences in the sample also encode this CDR3. The chain employs TRGV3 and TRGJP1. The length of the CDR3 is 20 residues. Per germline, CDR1 VTNTFY and CDR2 YDVSTARD (reference sequence). The V segment lost 0 bases and the J segment 1 base; nucleotides outside the gene matches: 17. The CDR3 is CATWDRHSSRGCTTGWFKIF. The CDR3 DNA reads TGTGCCACCTGGGACAGGCATTCGTCACGGGGGTGTACCACTGGTTGGTTCAAGATATTT.

The chain has TRGV2 and TRGJ1 or TRGJ2. Germline-derived CDR1 and CDR2 are EGSNGY and YDSYNSKV. Germline trimming cut 4 bases from V and 4 bases from J; bases unmatched to any gene: 16. CDR3 length equals 16 residues. In DNA form, the CDR3 reads TGTGCCACCTGGGATAGAAGGGGGGCCAACTATTATAAGAAACTCTTT. Amino acids: CATWDRRGANYYKKLF.

This clone has more than one count but fewer than ten. This may be a read error, as it is one base from a much larger clone. The V call is TRGV9, the J call TRGJ1 or TRGJ2. Germline V gene lookup returns CDR1 GITISATS and CDR2 ISYDGTV (reference sequence). The CDR3 consists of 15 residues. The junction had 11 bases not matched to a gene; V was cut back by 0 bases and J by 6 bases. The DNA of the CDR3 is TGTGCCTTGTGGGAGGTGCTATACAGTCGTTATAAGAAACTCTTT. Its protein product is CALWEVLYSRYKKLF.

This clone was counted a few times. This clone may be a read error of a much larger clone one base away. V usage is TRGV5 and J usage is TRGJ1 or TRGJ2. No J gene was available from TCRdb, and it was assigned here by a germline match of the DNA. CDR1 is VINAFY and CDR2 is YDVSNSKD in the germline V gene. The CDR3 is 15 residues long. This chain's CDR3 is CAAWDRPRISYKKLF. The CDR3 coding sequence is TGTGCCGCCTGGGACAGGCCGAGGATCAGTTATAAGAAACTCTTT.

In this sample, this clone turned up a few times. A read error is likely here: a far larger clone is one base away. V gene TRGV3 combines with J gene TRGJ1 or TRGJ2. This CDR3 region has 12 residues. V gave up 5 bases and J gave up 7 bases; unmatched junction bases: 8. In germline, CDR1 is VTNTFY, CDR2 YDVSTARD (reference sequence). DNA for the CDR3: TGTGCCACCTGGGGAACGTACTATAAGAAACTCTTT. Its translation: CATWGTYYKKLF.

The chain recombines TRGV5 with TRGJ1 or TRGJ2. The J gene is absent in TCRdb and was assigned here via DNA matching to germline. Germline values: CDR1 VINAFY, CDR2 YDVSNSKD. The CDR3 covers 14 residues. J lost 9 bases, V lost 0 bases, and 11 bases had no gene match. CDR3 sequence reads: CATWDRGGTPKKLF. The CDR3 DNA reads TGTGCCACCTGGGACAGGGGGGGTACTCCTAAGAAACTCTTT.

This clone was found a few times. A far larger clone is only one base removed, so a read error is likely. Other nucleotide sequences from this sample produce the same CDR3. This chain uses TRGV9 with TRGJ1 or TRGJ2. Germline V lookup: CDR1 GITISATS, CDR2 ISYDGTV (reference sequence). Trimming took 0 bases from V and 2 from J; bases not matched to a gene: 7. The CDR3 extends over 15 amino acids. In DNA form, the CDR3 reads TGTGCCTTGTGGGAGGTGACGGGGTATTATTATAAGAAACTCTTT. It codes for CALWEVTGYYYKKLF.

As regards this clone: The protein TCRdb gives is from a much larger clone and does not agree with this DNA's translation at residue 4, likely a read error; the protein shown here comes from the DNA. Other DNA sequences from this sample encode an identical CDR3 as well. This chain connects TRGV9 to TRGJ1 or TRGJ2. V was clipped by 7 bases and J by 3 bases; unmatched bases: 6. The CDR3 extends over 12 amino acids. Per the germline V gene, CDR1 is GITISATS and CDR2 is ISYDGTV (reference sequence). Here the CDR3 reads CALCEAYYKKLF. Written as DNA, the CDR3 is TGTGCCTTGTGTGAAGCTTATTATAAGAAACTCTTT.

This clone has just a few counts. The TCRdb record carries a much larger clone's protein, which differs from this DNA's translation at residue 4; a read error is the likely cause, and the protein listed here is the DNA translation. The rearrangement joins TRGV9 to TRGJ1 or TRGJ2. Germline V lookup: CDR1 GITISATS, CDR2 ISYDGTV (reference sequence). The CDR3 consists of 11 residues. Trimming cost V 9 bases and J 3 bases; bases outside gene matches: 5. CDR3 sequence (DNA): TGTGCCTTGCGGCGTTATTATAAGAAACTCTTT. It is translated as CALRRYYKKLF.

Regarding this clone: The protein in TCRdb stems from a much larger clone and differs at residue 5 from this DNA's translation, likely a read error; here the protein is translated from the DNA. The gene calls are TRGV5 and TRGJP2. V lost 6 bases to trimming and J lost 10 bases; unmatched junction nucleotides: 8. The CDR3 sequence is 12 residues long. Germline assignment: CDR1 VINAFY and CDR2 YDVSNSKD. Written as DNA, the CDR3 is TGTGCCACCTGGAAAGGAGGTTGGATCAAGACGTTT. Protein product: CATWKGGWIKTF.

No call was made for the V gene; the J gene is TRGJ1 or TRGJ2. CDR3 length: 11 residues. The CDR3 region is CATFDRYKKLF. CDR3 DNA sequence: TGTGCCACCTTTGACCGGTATAAGAAACTCTTT.

This clone was counted between two and nine times. A read error is possible here, since a much larger clone lies one base away. This specimen includes other DNA sequences encoding the same CDR3. V gene TRGV2 combines with J gene TRGJ1 or TRGJ2. Germline V lookup: CDR1 EGSNGY, CDR2 YDSYNSKV. The CDR3 consists of 13 residues. The CDR3 spells CATWDGNYYKKLF. CDR3 nucleotide sequence: TGTGCCACTTGGGACGGGAATTATTATAAGAAACTCTTT.

This clone has more than one count but fewer than ten. TCRdb has a much larger clone's protein, which differs at residue 4 from the translation of this DNA, likely because of a read error; what is shown is the protein translated from the DNA. The V gene is TRGV9, the J gene TRGJ1 or TRGJ2. This CDR3 is built from 12 residues. Germline CDR1 and CDR2: GITISATS and ISYDGTV (reference sequence). CDR3 nucleotides: TGTGCCTTGGGGGCTAATTATTATAAGAAACTATTT. Its protein product is CALGANYYKKLF.

The chain carries TRGV3 and TRGJ1 or TRGJ2. The CDR3 is 14 residues long. Per the germline V gene, CDR1 is VTNTFY and CDR2 is YDVSTARD (reference sequence). The V gene end was trimmed by 4 bases and the J gene end by 0 bases; junction bases not matched to a gene: 6. In nucleotides, the CDR3 is TGTGCCACCTGGGAAATGTCGAATTATTATAAGAAACTCTTT. Translation: CATWEMSNYYKKLF.

This clone has just a few counts. The translation of this DNA and the TCRdb protein of a much larger clone differ at residues 7 and 9, probably owing to a read error; the protein shown here is translated from the DNA. The chain combines TRGV9 with TRGJ1 or TRGJ2. The V gene's germline CDR1 is GITISATS and CDR2 ISYDGTV (reference sequence). The CDR3 length is 13 residues. DNA of the CDR3: TGTGCCTTGTGGGGGACCCCTTATGATAAGAAACTCTTT. It encodes CALWGTPYDKKLF.

By frequency in the sample, this clone is large. Other DNA sequences in this specimen translate into the identical CDR3. The chain carries TRGV9 and TRGJ1 or TRGJ2. V shed 3 bases and J 3 bases; nucleotides not matched to a gene: 8. The length of the CDR3 is 14 residues. Germline V gives CDR1 GITISATS, CDR2 ISYDGTV (reference sequence). CDR3 DNA: TGTGCCTTGTGGGAGCCAGCCCTTTATTATAAGAAACTCTTT. Its protein product is CALWEPALYYKKLF.

In the case of this clone: The germline gene is not matched at one end of the junction; a read error may be the cause. The V gene is TRGV2, the J gene TRGJ1 or TRGJ2. The J gene, not given by TCRdb, was assigned here from a germline match of the nucleotide sequence. Germline-derived CDR1 and CDR2 are EGSNGY and YDSYNSKV. This CDR3 is built from 18 residues. This CDR3 reads CASWDGKLSGSNYYKKLF. As DNA, the CDR3 is TGTGCCTCCTGGGACGGAAAATTGTCCGGGTCGAATTATTATAAGAAACTCTTT.

In its sample, this clone is large. Other nucleotide sequences in the sample specify the same CDR3. The chain has TRGV9 and TRGJ1 or TRGJ2. There are 13 residues in the CDR3. Germline lookup yields CDR1 GITISATS and CDR2 ISYDGTV (reference sequence). J gave up 6 bases and V 3 bases, and 8 bases lay outside the gene matches. CDR3 residues: CALWERGGYKKLF. The CDR3 nucleotides read TGTGCCTTGTGGGAGAGAGGAGGTTATAAGAAACTCTTT.

This clone rates as medium-sized. This sequence joins TRGV9 and TRGJ1 or TRGJ2. Germline-derived CDR1 and CDR2 are GITISATS and ISYDGTV (reference sequence). The CDR3 is 11 residues long. Trimming removed 3 bases from V and 6 bases from J; junction bases left unmatched: 2. CDR3 sequence (DNA): TGTGCCTTGTGGGAGCTTTATAAGAAACTCTTT. It specifies CALWELYKKLF.